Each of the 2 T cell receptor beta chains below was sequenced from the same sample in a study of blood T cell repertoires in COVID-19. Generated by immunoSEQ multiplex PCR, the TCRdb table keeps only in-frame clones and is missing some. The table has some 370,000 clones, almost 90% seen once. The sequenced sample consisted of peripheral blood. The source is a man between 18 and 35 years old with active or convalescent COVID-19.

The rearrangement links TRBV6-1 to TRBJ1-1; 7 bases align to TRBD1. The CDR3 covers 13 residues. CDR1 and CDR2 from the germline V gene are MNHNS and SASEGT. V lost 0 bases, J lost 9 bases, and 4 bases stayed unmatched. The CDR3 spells CASSEARGFKAFF. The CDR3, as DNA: TGTGCCAGCAGTGAAGCCAGGGGGTTTAAAGCTTTCTTT.

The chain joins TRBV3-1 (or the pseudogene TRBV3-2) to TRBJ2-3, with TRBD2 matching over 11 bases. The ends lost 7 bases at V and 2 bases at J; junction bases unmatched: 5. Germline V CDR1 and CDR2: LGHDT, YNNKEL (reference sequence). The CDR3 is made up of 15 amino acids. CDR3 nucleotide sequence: TGTGCCAGCACCCCGGGACTAGCGGTCACAGATACGCAGTATTTT. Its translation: CASTPGLAVTDTQYF.